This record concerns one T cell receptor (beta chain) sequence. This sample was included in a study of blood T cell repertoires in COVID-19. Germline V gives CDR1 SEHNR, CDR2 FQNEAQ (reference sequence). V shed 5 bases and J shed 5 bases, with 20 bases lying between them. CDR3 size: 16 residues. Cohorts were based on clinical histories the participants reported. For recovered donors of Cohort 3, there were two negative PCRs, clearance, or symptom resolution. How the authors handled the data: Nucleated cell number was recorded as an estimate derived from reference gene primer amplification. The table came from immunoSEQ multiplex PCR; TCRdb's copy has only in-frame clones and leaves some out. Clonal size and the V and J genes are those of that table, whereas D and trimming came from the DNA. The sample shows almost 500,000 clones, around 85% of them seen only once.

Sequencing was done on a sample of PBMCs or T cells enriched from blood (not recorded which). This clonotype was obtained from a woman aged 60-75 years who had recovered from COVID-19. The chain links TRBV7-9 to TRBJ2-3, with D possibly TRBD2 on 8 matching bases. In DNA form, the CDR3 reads TGTGCCAGCAGCGAGATCCGAGCGGGGGACAGAGATACGCAGTATTTT. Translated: CASSEIRAGDRDTQYF.